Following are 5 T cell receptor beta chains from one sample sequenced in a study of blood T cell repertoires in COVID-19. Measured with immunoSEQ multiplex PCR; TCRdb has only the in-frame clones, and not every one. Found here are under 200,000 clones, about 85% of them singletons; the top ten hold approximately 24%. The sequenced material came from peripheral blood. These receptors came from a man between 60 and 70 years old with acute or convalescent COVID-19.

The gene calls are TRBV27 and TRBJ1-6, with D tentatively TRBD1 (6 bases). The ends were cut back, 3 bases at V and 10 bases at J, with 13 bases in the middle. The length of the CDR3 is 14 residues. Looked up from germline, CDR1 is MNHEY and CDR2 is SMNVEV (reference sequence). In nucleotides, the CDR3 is TGTGCCAGCAGTTTTGACCAGGGGTGGTCACCCCTCCACTTT. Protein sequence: CASSFDQGWSPLHF.

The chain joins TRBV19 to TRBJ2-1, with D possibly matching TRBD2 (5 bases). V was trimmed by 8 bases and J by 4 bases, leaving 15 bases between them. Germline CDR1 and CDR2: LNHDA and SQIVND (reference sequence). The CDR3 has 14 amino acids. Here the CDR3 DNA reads TGTGCCAGTGGCTCGAGGGAAACGTACAATGAGCAGTTCTTC. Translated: CASGSRETYNEQFF.

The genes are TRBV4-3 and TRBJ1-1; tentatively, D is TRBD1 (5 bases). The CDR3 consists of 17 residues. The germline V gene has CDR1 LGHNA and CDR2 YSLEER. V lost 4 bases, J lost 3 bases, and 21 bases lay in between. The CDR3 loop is CASSPSLMGREDTEAFF. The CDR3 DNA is TGCGCCAGCAGCCCATCATTAATGGGGCGCGAGGACACTGAAGCTTTCTTT.

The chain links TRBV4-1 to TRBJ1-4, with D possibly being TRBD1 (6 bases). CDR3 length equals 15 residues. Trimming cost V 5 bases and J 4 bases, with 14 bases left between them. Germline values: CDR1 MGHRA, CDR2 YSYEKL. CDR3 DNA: TGCGCCAGCAGCGCTAGGACAGCGATTAATGAAAAACTGTTTTTT. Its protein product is CASSARTAINEKLFF.

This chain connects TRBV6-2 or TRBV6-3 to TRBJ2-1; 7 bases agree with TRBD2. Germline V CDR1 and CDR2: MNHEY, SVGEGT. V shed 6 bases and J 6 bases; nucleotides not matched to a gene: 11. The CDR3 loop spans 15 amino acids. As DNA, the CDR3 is TGTGCCAGCAGCCCTTGGAGGAGCGGGGTCAATGAGCAGTTCTTC. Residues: CASSPWRSGVNEQFF.